The following is a T cell receptor beta chain sequence with its context. This sample stems from a study of blood T cell repertoires in COVID-19. The CDR3 spans 16 residues. Germline V gives CDR1 SGHNT, CDR2 YENEEA. V dropped 5 bases and J dropped 5; count of bases not matched to a gene: 7. TCRdb keeps only in-frame clones here, not all; method: immunoSEQ multiplex PCR. The table records 35,000 to 50,000 clones, roughly nine tenths of them present only once. The sample taken for sequencing was peripheral blood. The chain recombines TRBV11-3 with TRBJ2-3; 13 bases are a match to TRBD2. This TCR derives from a woman aged 30 to 39 in a cohort sampled during active COVID-19. The CDR3 here is CASSPGTSGRGDTQYF. Here the CDR3 DNA reads TGTGCCAGCAGCCCTGGAACTAGCGGGAGGGGAGATACGCAGTATTTT.